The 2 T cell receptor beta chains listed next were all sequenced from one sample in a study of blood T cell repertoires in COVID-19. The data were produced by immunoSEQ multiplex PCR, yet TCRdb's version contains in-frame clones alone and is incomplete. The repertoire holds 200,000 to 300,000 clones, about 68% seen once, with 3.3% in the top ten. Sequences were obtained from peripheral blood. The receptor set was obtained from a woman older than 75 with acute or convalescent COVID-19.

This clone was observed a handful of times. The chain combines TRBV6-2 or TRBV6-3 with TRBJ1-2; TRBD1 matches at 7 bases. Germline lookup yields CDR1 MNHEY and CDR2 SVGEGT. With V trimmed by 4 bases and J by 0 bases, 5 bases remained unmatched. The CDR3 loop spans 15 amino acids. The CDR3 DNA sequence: TGTGCCAGCAGTTTTACCGGGACAGCTAACTATGGCTACACCTTC. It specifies CASSFTGTANYGYTF.

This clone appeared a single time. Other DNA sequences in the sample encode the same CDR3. The CDR3 here is CASSLGGTSSYEQYF. CDR3 nucleotide sequence: TGCGCCAGCAGCTTGGGAGGTACTAGCTCCTACGAGCAGTACTTC. The chain carries TRBV5-1 and TRBJ2-7; maybe TRBD2 (5 bases). The CDR3 is 15 residues long. Trimming pared 0 bases from V and 0 bases from J, leaving 10 bases between. Germline V gene data show CDR1 as SGHRS and CDR2 as YFSETQ.